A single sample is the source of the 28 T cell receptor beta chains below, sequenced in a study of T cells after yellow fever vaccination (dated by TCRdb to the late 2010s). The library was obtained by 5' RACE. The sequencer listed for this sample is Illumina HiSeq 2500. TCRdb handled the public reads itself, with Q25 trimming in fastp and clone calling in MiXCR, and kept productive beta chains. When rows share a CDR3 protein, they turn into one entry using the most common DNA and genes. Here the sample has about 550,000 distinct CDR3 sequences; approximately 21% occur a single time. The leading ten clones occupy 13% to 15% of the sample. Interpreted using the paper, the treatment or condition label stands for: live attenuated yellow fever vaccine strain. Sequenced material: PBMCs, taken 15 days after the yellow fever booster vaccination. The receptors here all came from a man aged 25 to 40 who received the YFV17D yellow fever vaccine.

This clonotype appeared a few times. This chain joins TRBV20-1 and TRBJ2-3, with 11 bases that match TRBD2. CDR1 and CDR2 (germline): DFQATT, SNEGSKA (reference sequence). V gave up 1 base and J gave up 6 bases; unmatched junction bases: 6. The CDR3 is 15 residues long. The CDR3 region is CSARAPGLAVDTQYF. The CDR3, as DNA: TGCAGTGCTAGAGCCCCGGGACTAGCGGTCGATACGCAGTATTTT.

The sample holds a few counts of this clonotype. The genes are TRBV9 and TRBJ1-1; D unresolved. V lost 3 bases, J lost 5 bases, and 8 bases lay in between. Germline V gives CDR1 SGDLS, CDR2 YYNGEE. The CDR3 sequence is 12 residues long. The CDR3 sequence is CASSGLRTEAFF. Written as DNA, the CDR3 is TGTGCCAGCAGCGGCCTTAGAACTGAAGCTTTCTTT.

In DNA, the CDR3 is TGTGCCAGCAGCTTAGTCGGACTACCAGGCCTTATCTCCTACAATGAGCAGTTCTTC. The encoded protein is CASSLVGLPGLISYNEQFF. The gene calls are TRBV11-2 and TRBJ2-1; the D gene is possibly TRBD2 (6 bases). The CDR3 totals 19 residues. Trimming left V 1 base short and J 0 bases short, with 19 bases between. Germline CDR1 is SGHAT and CDR2 is FQNNGV.

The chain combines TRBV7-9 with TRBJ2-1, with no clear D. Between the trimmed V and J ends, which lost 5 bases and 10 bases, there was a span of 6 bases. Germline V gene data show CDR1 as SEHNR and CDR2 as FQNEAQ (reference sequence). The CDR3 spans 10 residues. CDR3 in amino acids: CASSLREQFF. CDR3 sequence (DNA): TGTGCCAGCAGCCTCCGGGAGCAGTTCTTC.

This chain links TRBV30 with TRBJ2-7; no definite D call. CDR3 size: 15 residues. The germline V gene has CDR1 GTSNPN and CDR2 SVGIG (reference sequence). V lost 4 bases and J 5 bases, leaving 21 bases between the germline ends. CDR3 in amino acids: CAWTIGYRRPNEQYF. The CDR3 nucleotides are TGTGCCTGGACAATAGGATATCGGCGGCCTAACGAGCAGTACTTC. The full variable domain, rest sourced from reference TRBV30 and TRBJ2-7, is SQTIHQWPATLVQPVGSPLSLECTVEGTSNPNLYWYRQAAGRGLQLLFYSVGIGQISSEVPQNLSASRPQDRQFILSSKKLLLSDSGFYLCAWTIGYRRPNEQYFGPGTRLTVT.

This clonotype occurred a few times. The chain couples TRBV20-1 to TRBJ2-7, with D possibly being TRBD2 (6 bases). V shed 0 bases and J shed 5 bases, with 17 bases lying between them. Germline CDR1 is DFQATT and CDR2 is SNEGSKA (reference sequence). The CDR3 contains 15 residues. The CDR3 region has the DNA TGCAGTGCTAGAGATATGGAGGGTGCAATCCACGAGCAGTACTTC. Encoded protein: CSARDMEGAIHEQYF.

The DNA for the CDR3 is TGCGCCAGCAGCCGGAACGGGGGCTCCTACGAGCAGTACTTC. Translation: CASSRNGGSYEQYF. The chain has TRBV5-1 and TRBJ2-7; TRBD2 is a possible D gene (6 bases). The length of the CDR3 is 14 residues. Trimming removed 4 bases at V and 0 bases at J, with 11 bases between. In germline, CDR1 is SGHRS, CDR2 YFSETQ.

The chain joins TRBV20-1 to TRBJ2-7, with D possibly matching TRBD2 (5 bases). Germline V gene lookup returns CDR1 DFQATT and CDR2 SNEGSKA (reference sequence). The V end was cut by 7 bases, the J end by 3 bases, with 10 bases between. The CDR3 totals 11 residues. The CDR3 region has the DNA TGCAGTGGAAGCGGAAGCTACGAGCAGTACTTC. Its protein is CSGSGSYEQYF.

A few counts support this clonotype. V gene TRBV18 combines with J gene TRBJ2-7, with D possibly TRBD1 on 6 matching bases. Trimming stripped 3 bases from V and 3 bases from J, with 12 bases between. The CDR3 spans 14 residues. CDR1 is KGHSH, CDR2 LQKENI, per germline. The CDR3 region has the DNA TGTGCCAGCTCACCCGGGACAACGGACTACGAGCAGTACTTC. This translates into CASSPGTTDYEQYF.

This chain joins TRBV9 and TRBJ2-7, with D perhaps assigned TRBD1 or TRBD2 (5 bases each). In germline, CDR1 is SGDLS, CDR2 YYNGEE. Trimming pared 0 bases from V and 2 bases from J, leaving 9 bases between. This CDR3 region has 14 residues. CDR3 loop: CASSVGQGPYEQYF. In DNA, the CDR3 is TGTGCCAGCAGCGTAGGGCAGGGACCCTACGAGCAGTACTTC.

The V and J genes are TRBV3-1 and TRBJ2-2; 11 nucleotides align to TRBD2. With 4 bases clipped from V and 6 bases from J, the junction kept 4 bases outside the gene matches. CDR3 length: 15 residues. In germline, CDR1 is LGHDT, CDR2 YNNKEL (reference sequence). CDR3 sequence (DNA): TGTGCCAGCAGCCCAAGGGGACTAGCGGCCGGGGAGCTGTTTTTT. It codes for CASSPRGLAAGELFF.

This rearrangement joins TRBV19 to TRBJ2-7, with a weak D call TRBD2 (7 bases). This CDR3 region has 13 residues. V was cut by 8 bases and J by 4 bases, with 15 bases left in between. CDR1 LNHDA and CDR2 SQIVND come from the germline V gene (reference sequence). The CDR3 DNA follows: TGTGCCAGTGGACCTGGGGGGGCTTACGAGCAGTACTTC. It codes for CASGPGGAYEQYF.

The CDR3 loop reads CASIGVGEQFF. DNA for the CDR3: TGTGCCAGCATAGGAGTCGGTGAGCAGTTCTTC. V gene TRBV25-1 combines with J gene TRBJ2-1, with no clear D. The CDR3 has 11 residues. V was clipped by 7 bases and J by 9 bases, with 10 bases between them. Germline V gene lookup returns CDR1 MGHDK and CDR2 SYGVNS.

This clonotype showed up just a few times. The CDR3 bases are TGCAGCGTTGAAGCGTCCCCACGGGAGACCCAGTACTTC. It codes for CSVEASPRETQYF. The J gene is TRBJ2-5, the V gene TRBV29-1, with D uncertain. Germline CDR1 reads SQVTM; CDR2 reads ANQGSEA. The V end was cut by 1 base, the J end by 5 bases, with 11 bases between. The CDR3 extends over 13 amino acids.

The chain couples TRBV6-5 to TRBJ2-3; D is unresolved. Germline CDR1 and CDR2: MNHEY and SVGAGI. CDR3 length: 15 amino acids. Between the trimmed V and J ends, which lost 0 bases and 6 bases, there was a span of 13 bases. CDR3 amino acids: CASSYSRQVVDTQYF. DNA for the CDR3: TGTGCCAGCAGTTACTCGAGGCAGGTCGTTGATACGCAGTATTTT.

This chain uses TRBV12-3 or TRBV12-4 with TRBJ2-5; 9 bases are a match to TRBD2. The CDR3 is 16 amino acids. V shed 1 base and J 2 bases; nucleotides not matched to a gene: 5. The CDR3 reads CASSLGVTSGQETQYF. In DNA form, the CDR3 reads TGTGCCAGCAGTTTAGGCGTGACTAGCGGACAAGAGACCCAGTACTTC.

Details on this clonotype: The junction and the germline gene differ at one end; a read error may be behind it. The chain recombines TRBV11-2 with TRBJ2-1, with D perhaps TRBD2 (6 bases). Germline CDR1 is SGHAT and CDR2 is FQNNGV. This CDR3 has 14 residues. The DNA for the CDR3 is TGTGCCAGCAGCTTAAGGGACTGGGGGACTCCGGGAGTCTTC. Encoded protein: CASSLRDWGTPGVF.

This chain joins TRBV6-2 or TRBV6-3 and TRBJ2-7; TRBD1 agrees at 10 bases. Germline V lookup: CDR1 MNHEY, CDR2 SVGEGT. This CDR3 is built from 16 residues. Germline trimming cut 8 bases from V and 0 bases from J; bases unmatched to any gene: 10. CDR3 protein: CASRSVWTGGSYEQYF. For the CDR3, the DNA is TGTGCCAGCCGTTCCGTTTGGACAGGGGGCTCCTACGAGCAGTACTTC.

CDR3 in amino acids: CAITKDRTNTEAFF. CDR3 in DNA: TGTGCCATCACCAAAGACAGGACGAACACTGAAGCTTTCTTT. The chain employs TRBV10-3 and TRBJ1-1, with a weak D call TRBD1 (6 bases). The CDR3 spans 14 residues. CDR1 and CDR2 (germline): ENHRY, SYGVKD. V was cut by 7 bases and J by 1 base, with 13 bases left in between.

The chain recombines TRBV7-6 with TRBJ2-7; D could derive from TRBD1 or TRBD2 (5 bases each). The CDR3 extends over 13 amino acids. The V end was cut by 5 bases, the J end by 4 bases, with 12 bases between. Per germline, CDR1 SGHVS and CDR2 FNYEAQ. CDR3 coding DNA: TGTGCCAGCAGCCCCGGGGACCTTTACGAGCAGTACTTC. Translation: CASSPGDLYEQYF.

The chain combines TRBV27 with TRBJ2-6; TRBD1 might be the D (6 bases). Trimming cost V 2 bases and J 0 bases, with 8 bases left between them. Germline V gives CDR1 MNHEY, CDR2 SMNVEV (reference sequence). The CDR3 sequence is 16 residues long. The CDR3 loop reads CASSLDRPSGANVLTF. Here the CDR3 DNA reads TGTGCCAGCAGTTTAGACAGGCCCTCTGGGGCCAACGTCCTGACTTTC.

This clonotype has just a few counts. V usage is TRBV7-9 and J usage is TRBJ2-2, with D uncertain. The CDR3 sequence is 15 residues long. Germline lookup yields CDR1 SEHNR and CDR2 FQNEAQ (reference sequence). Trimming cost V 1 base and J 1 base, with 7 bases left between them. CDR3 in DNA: TGTGCCAGCAGCTTAGATTGGATGAACACCGGGGAGCTGTTTTTT. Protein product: CASSLDWMNTGELFF. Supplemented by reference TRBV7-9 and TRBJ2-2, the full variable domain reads DTGVSQNPRHKITKRGQNVTFRCDPISEHNRLYWYRQTLGQGPEFLTYFQNEAQLEKSRLLSDRFSAERPKGSFSTLEIQRTEQGDSAMYLCASSLDWMNTGELFFGEGSRLTVL.

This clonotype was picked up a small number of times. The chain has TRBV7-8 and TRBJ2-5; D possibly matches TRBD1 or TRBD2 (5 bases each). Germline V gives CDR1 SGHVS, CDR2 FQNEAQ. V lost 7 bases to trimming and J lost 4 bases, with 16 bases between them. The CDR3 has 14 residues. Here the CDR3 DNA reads TGTGCCAGCACCCAACGGAAGAGGGGAGAGACCCAGTACTTC. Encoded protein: CASTQRKRGETQYF.

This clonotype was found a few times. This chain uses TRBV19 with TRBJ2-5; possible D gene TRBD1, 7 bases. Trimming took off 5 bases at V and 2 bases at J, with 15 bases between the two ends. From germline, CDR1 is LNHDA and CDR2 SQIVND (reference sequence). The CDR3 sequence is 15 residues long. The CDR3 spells CASSARGVAQETQYF. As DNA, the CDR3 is TGTGCCAGTAGTGCCAGGGGGGTCGCACAAGAGACCCAGTACTTC.

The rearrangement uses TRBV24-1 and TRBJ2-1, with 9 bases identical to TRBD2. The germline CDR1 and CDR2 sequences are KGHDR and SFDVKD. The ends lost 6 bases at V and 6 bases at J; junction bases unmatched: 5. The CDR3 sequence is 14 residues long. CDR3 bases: TGTGCCACCAGTAGTAGCGGGAGTCTCAATGAGCAGTTCTTC. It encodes CATSSSGSLNEQFF.

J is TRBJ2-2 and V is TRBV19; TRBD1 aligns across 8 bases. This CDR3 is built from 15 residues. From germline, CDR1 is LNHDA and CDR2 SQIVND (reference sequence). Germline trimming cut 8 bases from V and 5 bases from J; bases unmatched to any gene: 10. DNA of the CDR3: TGTGCCAGTTCTGTTCAGGGGGCAAGTACCGGGGAGCTGTTTTTT. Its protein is CASSVQGASTGELFF. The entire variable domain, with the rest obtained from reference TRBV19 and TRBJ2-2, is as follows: DGGITQSPKYLFRKEGQNVTLSCEQNLNHDAMYWYRQDPGQGLRLIYYSQIVNDFQKGDIAEGYSVSREKKESFPLTVTSAQKNPTAFYLCASSVQGASTGELFFGEGSRLTVL.

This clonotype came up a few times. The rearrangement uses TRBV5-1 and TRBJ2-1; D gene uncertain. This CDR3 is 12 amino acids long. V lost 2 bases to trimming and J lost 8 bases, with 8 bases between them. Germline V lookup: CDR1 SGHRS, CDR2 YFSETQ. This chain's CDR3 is CASSLTLDEQFF. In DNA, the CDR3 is TGCGCCAGCAGCTTAACGTTGGATGAGCAGTTCTTC.

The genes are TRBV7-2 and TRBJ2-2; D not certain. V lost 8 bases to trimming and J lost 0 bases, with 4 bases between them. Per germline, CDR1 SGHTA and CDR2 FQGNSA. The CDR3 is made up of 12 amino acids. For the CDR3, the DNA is TGTGCCAGCGCACCGAACACCGGGGAGCTGTTTTTT. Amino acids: CASAPNTGELFF.